This T cell receptor (beta chain) was recorded in a study of CD8 T cells in ankylosing spondylitis. This clonotype has only a few counts. The ends lost 4 bases at V and 0 bases at J; junction bases unmatched: 8. The CDR3 is made up of 18 amino acids. The germline CDR1 and CDR2 sequences are SNHLY and FYNNEI. TCRdb fed the 5' RACE reads into MiXCR, producing one record per CDR3 protein. The table has approximately 200,000 distinct CDR3 sequences, around 13% seen once. The chain combines TRBV2 with TRBJ2-4, with TRBD1 matching over 11 bases. Source material: blood, either unsorted or a sorted T cell fraction (not recorded which). The clonotype was recovered from a male donor with ankylosing spondylitis or in good health (not recorded which). CDR3 bases: TGTGCCAGCAGTGTTGGGACAGGGGGTGGGTTAGCCAAAAACATTCAGTACTTC. Amino acids: CASSVGTGGGLAKNIQYF.